The source of this T cell receptor (beta chain) is a study of T cells in Graves' hyperthyroidism and ophthalmopathy. Template material for amplifying TCR beta CDR3 regions consisted of RNA transcripts. First-round RT-PCR targeting the TCR CDR3 was performed with the HTBI primer set. MiXCR, applied by TCRdb to the multiplex PCR reads, yields one record per CDR3 protein. This table has about 520,000 distinct CDR3 sequences, around 22% appearing once. This clonotype has a handful of counts. Looked up from germline, CDR1 is SGHDN and CDR2 is FVKESK. CDR3 length equals 15 residues. V was pared by 7 bases and J by 3 bases, with 18 bases between.

Sequenced sample: blood. This receptor was taken from a woman aged 25 to 39 with Graves' ophthalmopathy. The chain uses TRBV14 and TRBJ1-1; D gene uncertain. CDR3 protein: CASTSGGLGDTEAFF. CDR3 sequence (DNA): TGTGCCAGCACCTCCGGCGGGTTGGGAGACACTGAAGCTTTCTTT.